Listed below are T cell receptor beta chains from one sample, sequenced in a study of blood T cell repertoires in COVID-19. Generated by immunoSEQ multiplex PCR, the TCRdb table keeps only in-frame clones and is missing some. Here the sample spans hundreds of thousands of clones, around nine tenths being singletons. Material for sequencing was peripheral blood. Source of these receptors: a woman in her 30s with COVID-19, enrolled during active disease. The CDR3 runs from the conserved cysteine through the conserved F or W. A D gene is named only where the DNA matches it firmly. A row's size may be missing; if present it is once, few, many or a size class.

J	D	size	V	CDR3	DNA
TRBJ1-2	.	.	TRBV27	CASSLYRVVNYGYTF	TGTGCCAGCAGTTTATACAGGGTGGTTAACTATGGCTACACCTTC
TRBJ1-3	.	.	TRBV5-6	CASSLGSLSGNTIYF	TGTGCCAGCAGCTTGGGATCACTCTCTGGAAACACCATATATTTT
TRBJ1-3	TRBD1	.	TRBV5-8	CASSFELDRFSGNTIYF	TGTGCCAGCAGCTTTGAACTGGACAGGTTCTCTGGAAACACCATATATTTT
TRBJ1-6	.	.	TRBV4-1	CASSQDPTSDNSPLHF	TGCGCCAGCAGCCAAGATCCTACGTCGGATAATTCACCCCTCCACTTT
TRBJ2-1	.	once	TRBV6-5	CASRRNDYNEQFF	TGTGCCAGCAGGCGCAACGATTACAATGAGCAGTTCTTC
TRBJ2-1	TRBD2	.	TRBV9	CASSVLAGNEQFF	TGTGCCAGCAGCGTGCTAGCGGGAAATGAGCAGTTCTTC
TRBJ1-1	TRBD1	.	TRBV13	CASSSPGTGYTEAFF	TGTGCCAGCAGCTCACCCGGGACAGGTTACACTGAAGCTTTCTTT
TRBJ1-5	.	.	TRBV7-8	CASSSANNQPQHF	TGTGCCAGCAGCTCCGCGAACAATCAGCCCCAGCATTTT
TRBJ1-3	TRBD1	.	TRBV5-3	CARSFRGPGNTIYF	TGTGCCAGAAGCTTTAGGGGGCCAGGAAACACCATATATTTT
TRBJ2-5	TRBD2	many	TRBV5-1	CASSPGFSGGATETQYF	TGCGCCAGCAGCCCCGGTTTTAGCGGGGGGGCCACAGAGACCCAGTACTTC
TRBJ1-1	.	.	TRBV7-9	CASSLVYSEAFF	TGTGCCAGCAGCTTAGTTTATTCTGAAGCTTTCTTT
TRBJ2-3	.	.	TRBV2	CASSLTDTQYF	TGTGCCAGCAGTTTAACAGATACGCAGTATTTT
TRBJ2-1	TRBD1	.	TRBV9	CASSVAGTGTYNEQFF	TGTGCCAGCAGCGTTGCCGGGACAGGGACCTACAATGAGCAGTTCTTC
TRBJ1-5	.	.	TRBV19	CASSTSQGNQPQHF	TGTGCCAGTAGTACCTCACAGGGTAATCAGCCCCAGCATTTT
TRBJ2-1	TRBD1	.	TRBV10-2	CASGTGGTNEQFF	TGCGCCAGCGGAACAGGGGGCACGAATGAGCAGTTCTTC
TRBJ2-1	.	.	TRBV6-5	CASRVSSNEQFF	TGTGCCAGCAGAGTATCGAGCAATGAGCAGTTCTTC
TRBJ1-1	.	.	TRBV11-1	CASSLFGMNTEAFF	TGTGCCAGCAGCTTATTTGGCATGAACACTGAAGCTTTCTTT
TRBJ1-1	TRBD1	.	TRBV11-3	CASSSGTGVNTEAFF	TGTGCCAGCAGCTCCGGGACAGGAGTGAACACTGAAGCTTTCTTT
TRBJ1-1	.	.	TRBV10-3	CAISDRGRNEAFF	TGTGCCATCAGTGACAGGGGTCGTAATGAAGCTTTCTTT
TRBJ1-5	.	.	TRBV6-6	CASSQLNSNQPQHF	TGTGCCAGCTCACAGCTCAATAGCAATCAGCCCCAGCATTTT
TRBJ2-5	.	.	TRBV5-1	CASSLPGSGETQYF	TGCGCCAGCAGCTTGCCGGGGAGTGGAGAGACCCAGTACTTC
TRBJ1-2	TRBD1	.	TRBV10-3	CAIRPGTETYGYTF	TGTGCCATCAGGCCCGGGACAGAGACTTATGGCTACACCTTC
TRBJ1-3	.	few	TRBV20-1	CSASVGGSSGNTIYF	TGCAGTGCTAGTGTAGGGGGAAGCTCTGGAAACACCATATATTTT
TRBJ1-2	.	.	TRBV3-1/TRBV3-2	CASSQAEGAGYTF	TGTGCCAGCAGCCAAGCTGAAGGGGCTGGCTACACCTTC
TRBJ1-5	.	.	TRBV6-5	CASSYQTESNQPQHF	TGTGCCAGCAGCTACCAGACAGAGAGCAATCAGCCCCAGCATTTT
TRBJ1-6	TRBD1	.	TRBV9	CASSADRASYNSPLHF	TGTGCCAGCAGCGCAGACAGGGCATCCTATAATTCACCCCTCCACTTT
TRBJ2-3	.	.	TRBV25-1	CASSEQGSTDTQYF	TGTGCCAGCAGTGAACAGGGAAGCACAGATACGCAGTATTTT